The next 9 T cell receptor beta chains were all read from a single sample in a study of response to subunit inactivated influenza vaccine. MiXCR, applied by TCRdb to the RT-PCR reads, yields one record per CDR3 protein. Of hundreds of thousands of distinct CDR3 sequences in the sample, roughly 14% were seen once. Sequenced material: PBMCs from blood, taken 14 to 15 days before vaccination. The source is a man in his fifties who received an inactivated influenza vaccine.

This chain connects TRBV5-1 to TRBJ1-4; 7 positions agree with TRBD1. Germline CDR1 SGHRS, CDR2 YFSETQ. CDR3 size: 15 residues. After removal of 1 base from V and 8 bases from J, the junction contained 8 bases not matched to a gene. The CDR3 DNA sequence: TGCGCCAGCAGCTTGTCGGGGGACAGAGGGGAAAAACTGTTTTTT. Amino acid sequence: CASSLSGDRGEKLFF. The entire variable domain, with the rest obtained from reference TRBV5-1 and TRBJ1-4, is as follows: KAGVTQTPRYLIKTRGQQVTLSCSPISGHRSVSWYQQTPGQGLQFLFEYFSETQRNKGNFPGRFSGRQFSNSRSEMNVSTLELGDSALYLCASSLSGDRGEKLFFGSGTQLSVL.

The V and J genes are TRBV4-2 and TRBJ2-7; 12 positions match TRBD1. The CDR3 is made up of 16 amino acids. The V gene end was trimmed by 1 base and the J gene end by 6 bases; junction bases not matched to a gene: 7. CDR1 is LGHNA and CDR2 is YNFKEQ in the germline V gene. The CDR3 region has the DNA TGTGCCAGCAGCCAAGTCCCGGGACAGGGGGCTAGCGAGCAGTACTTC. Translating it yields CASSQVPGQGASEQYF.

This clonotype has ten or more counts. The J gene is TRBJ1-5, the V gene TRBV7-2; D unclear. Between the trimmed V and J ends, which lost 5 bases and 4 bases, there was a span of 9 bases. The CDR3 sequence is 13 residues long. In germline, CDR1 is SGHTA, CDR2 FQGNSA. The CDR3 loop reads CASSRSWNQPQHF. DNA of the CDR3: TGTGCCAGCAGCCGTTCGTGGAATCAGCCCCAGCATTTT.

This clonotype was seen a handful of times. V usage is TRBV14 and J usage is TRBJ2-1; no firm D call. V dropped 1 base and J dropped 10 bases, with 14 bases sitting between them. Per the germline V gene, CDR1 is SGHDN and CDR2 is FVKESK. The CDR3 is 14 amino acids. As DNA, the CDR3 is TGTGCCAGCAGCCAAGGGGTAGGAATCTGGGAGCAGTTCTTC. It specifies CASSQGVGIWEQFF. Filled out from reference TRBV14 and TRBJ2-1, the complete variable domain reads EAGVTQFPSHSVIEKGQTVTLRCDPISGHDNLYWYRRVMGKEIKFLLHFVKESKQDESGMPNNRFLAERTGGTYSTLKVQPAELEDSGVYFCASSQGVGIWEQFFGPGTRLTVL.

CDR3 sequence: CSAKLAPSPDTQYF. The DNA for the CDR3 is TGCAGTGCTAAACTAGCGCCTAGCCCAGATACGCAGTATTTT. The genes are TRBV20-1 and TRBJ2-3, with 7 bases that match TRBD2. V shed 4 bases and J 4 bases; nucleotides not matched to a gene: 8. The CDR3 spans 14 residues. Germline V CDR1 and CDR2: DFQATT, SNEGSKA (reference sequence).

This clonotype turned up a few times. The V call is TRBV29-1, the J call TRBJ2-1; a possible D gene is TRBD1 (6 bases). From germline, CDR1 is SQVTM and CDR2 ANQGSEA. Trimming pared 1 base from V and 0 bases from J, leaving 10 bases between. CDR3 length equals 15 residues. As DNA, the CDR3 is TGCAGCGTTGAAGGACAGGAGTTCTCCTACAATGAGCAGTTCTTC. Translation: CSVEGQEFSYNEQFF.

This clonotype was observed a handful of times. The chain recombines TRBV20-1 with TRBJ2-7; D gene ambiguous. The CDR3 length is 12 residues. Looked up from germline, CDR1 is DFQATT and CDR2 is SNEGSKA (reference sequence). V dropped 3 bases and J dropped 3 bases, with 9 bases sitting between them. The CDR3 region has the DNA TGCAGTGCTAGTCGATGGAACTACGAGCAGTACTTC. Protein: CSASRWNYEQYF.

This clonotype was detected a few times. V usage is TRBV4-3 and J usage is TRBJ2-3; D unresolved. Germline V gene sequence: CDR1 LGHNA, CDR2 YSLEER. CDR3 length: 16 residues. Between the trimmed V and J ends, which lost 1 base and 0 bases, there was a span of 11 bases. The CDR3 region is CASSQVRFTSTDTQYF. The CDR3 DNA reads TGCGCCAGCAGCCAAGTCCGCTTTACGAGCACAGATACGCAGTATTTT.

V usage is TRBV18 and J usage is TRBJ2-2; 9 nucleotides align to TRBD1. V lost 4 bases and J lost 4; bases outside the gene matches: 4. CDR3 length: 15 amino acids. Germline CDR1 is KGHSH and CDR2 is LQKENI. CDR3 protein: CASSLTGGFTGELFF. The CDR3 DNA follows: TGTGCCAGCTCACTGACAGGGGGTTTCACCGGGGAGCTGTTTTTT.